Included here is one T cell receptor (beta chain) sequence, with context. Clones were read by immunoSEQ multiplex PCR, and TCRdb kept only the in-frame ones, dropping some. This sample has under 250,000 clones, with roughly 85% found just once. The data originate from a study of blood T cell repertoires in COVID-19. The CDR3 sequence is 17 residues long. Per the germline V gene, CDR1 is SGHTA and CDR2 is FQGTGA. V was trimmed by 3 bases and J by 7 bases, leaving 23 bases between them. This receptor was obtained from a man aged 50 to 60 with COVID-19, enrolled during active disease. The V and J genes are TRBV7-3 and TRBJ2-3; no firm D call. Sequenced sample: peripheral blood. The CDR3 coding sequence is TGTGCCAGCAGCTTCATGATCGGCAGACGGGTGGAAAATACGCAGTATTTT. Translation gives CASSFMIGRRVENTQYF. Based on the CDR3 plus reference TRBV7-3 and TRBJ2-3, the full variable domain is GAGVSQTPSNKVTEKGKYVELRCDPISGHTALYWYRQSLGQGPEFLIYFQGTGAADDSGLPNDRFFAVRPEGSVSTLKIQRTERGDSAVYLCASSFMIGRRVENTQYFGPGTRLTVL.